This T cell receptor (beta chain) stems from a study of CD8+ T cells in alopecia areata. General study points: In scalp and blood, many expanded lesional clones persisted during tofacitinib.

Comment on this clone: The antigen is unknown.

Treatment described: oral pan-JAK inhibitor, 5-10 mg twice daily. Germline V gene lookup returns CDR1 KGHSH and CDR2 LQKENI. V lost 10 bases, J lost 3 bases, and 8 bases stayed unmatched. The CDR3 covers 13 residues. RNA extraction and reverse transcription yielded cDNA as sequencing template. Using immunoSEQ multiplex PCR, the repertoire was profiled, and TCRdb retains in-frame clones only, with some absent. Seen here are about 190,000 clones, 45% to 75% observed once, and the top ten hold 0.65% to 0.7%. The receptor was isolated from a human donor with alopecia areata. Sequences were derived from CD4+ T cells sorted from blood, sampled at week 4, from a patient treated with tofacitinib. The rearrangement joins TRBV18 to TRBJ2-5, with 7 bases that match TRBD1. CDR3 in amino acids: CATSPGQEETQYF. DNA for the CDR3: TGTGCCACCAGCCCAGGACAGGAAGAGACCCAGTACTTC.